Listed below are T cell receptor beta chains from one sample, sequenced in a study of cytomegalovirus exposure and HLA in healthy donors. Data came from immunoSEQ multiplex PCR; TCRdb stores just in-frame clones and leaves some out. This table has approximately 140,000 clones, 84% appearing once. Sequencing was performed on PBMCs. The receptors were sampled from a young woman in good health and CMV-seronegative. The CDR3 runs from the conserved cysteine through the conserved F or W. Fields, in order: J gene, clone size, D gene, V gene, CDR3 protein, CDR3 DNA. D genes are given only for firm matches. The size entry is marked missing in some rows and otherwise reads once, few, many or a size class.

TRBJ1-2,NA,NA,TRBV5-6,CASSYWFDLGGLNYGYTF,TGTGCCAGCAGCTATTGGTTTGATTTGGGGGGGCTGAACTATGGCTACACCTTC
TRBJ1-2,NA,NA,TRBV5-6,CASNGQTNYGYTF,TGTGCCAGCAACGGACAGACTAACTATGGCTACACCTTC
TRBJ2-5,NA,TRBD1,TRBV6-5,CASSRDSAVGTQYF,TGTGCCAGCAGCAGGGACAGTGCCGTTGGGACCCAGTACTTC
TRBJ1-4,once,NA,TRBV4-3,CASSQGQRSNEKLFF,TGCGCCAGCAGCCAAGGACAGCGAAGTAATGAAAAACTGTTTTTT
TRBJ1-1,NA,NA,TRBV7-8,CASSSRGHSNTEAFF,TGTGCCAGCAGCTCCCGGGGACACTCGAACACTGAAGCTTTCTTT
TRBJ1-2,NA,TRBD1,TRBV19,CASSLGQGFGYTF,TGTGCCAGTAGTTTGGGACAGGGGTTTGGCTACACCTTC
TRBJ2-7,NA,NA,TRBV27,CASSTSGTNYEQYF,TGTGCCAGCAGTACCTCCGGGACAAACTACGAGCAGTACTTC
TRBJ2-7,NA,TRBD1,TRBV6-5,CASSYSTGQETYEQYF,TGTGCCAGCAGTTACTCGACCGGACAGGAAACCTACGAGCAGTACTTC
TRBJ2-1,few,TRBD2,TRBV4-2,CASRLAGEKQFF,TGTGCCAGCAGGCTAGCGGGCGAGAAGCAGTTCTTC
TRBJ2-3,NA,TRBD2,TRBV19,CASTDLAGNLGTDTQYF,TGTGCCAGTACCGACCTAGCGGGGAACCTGGGCACAGATACGCAGTATTTT
TRBJ2-2,NA,NA,TRBV27,CASSPVSYTGELFF,TGTGCCAGCTCCCCAGTATCCTACACCGGGGAGCTGTTTTTT
TRBJ2-7,once,TRBD1,TRBV2,CASSELQGIRSEQYF,TGTGCCAGCAGTGAGCTACAGGGGATTCGGAGCGAGCAGTACTTC
TRBJ1-2,NA,NA,TRBV5-6,CASSLPGRYGYTF,TGTGCCAGCAGCTTACCAGGGCGGTATGGCTACACCTTC
TRBJ2-6,NA,NA,TRBV5-4,CASSQLTGRSGANVLTF,TGTGCCAGCAGCCAACTGACAGGTCGCTCTGGGGCCAACGTCCTGACTTTC
TRBJ2-7,NA,TRBD1,TRBV5-1,CASSSRDSSYEQYF,TGCGCCAGCAGCTCCCGGGACAGCTCCTACGAGCAGTACTTC
TRBJ1-1,NA,NA,TRBV6-1,CASSVEGTEAFF,TGTGCCAGCAGTGTTGAGGGAACTGAAGCTTTCTTT
TRBJ1-2,NA,NA,TRBV7-9,CASSPQTDYGYTF,TGTGCCAGCAGCCCGCAAACTGACTATGGCTACACCTTC
TRBJ1-2,NA,NA,TRBV5-4,CASNSFGDYGYTF,TGTGCCAGCAATTCCTTCGGGGACTATGGCTACACCTTC
TRBJ1-1,NA,TRBD1,TRBV5-1,CASSPGGITEAFF,TGCGCCAGCAGCCCAGGGGGAATCACTGAAGCTTTCTTT
TRBJ2-7,NA,NA,TRBV7-9,CASSFGYTDQYF,TGTGCCAGCAGCTTTGGTTATACAGACCAGTACTTC
TRBJ1-2,NA,NA,TRBV10-3,CAISESNRVVDGYTF,TGTGCCATCAGTGAGTCAAACAGGGTAGTCGATGGCTACACCTTC
TRBJ1-1,NA,TRBD1,TRBV5-1,CASSPTGTGGGRTEAFF,TGCGCCAGCAGCCCTACCGGGACAGGGGGCGGTAGAACTGAAGCTTTCTTT
TRBJ1-3,NA,TRBD1,TRBV5-1,CASRRAPVQGASGNTIYF,TGCGCCAGCAGACGAGCCCCAGTACAGGGGGCCTCTGGAAACACCATATATTTT
TRBJ1-1,NA,NA,TRBV5-6,CASSITGVATEAFF,TGTGCCAGCAGCATTACAGGAGTTGCCACTGAAGCTTTCTTT
TRBJ1-1,NA,TRBD1,TRBV2,CASTHKTGANTEAFF,TGTGCCAGCACTCACAAGACAGGGGCTAACACTGAAGCTTTCTTT
TRBJ2-1,NA,NA,TRBV7-3,CASSLVPGLYNEQFF,TGTGCCAGCAGCCTCGTCCCGGGACTGTACAATGAGCAGTTCTTC
TRBJ1-2,NA,TRBD1,TRBV6-5,CASRYPGTVYGYTF,TGTGCCAGCAGATACCCCGGGACAGTCTATGGCTACACCTTC
TRBJ2-2,NA,NA,TRBV9,CASSVERGNYPGELFF,TGTGCCAGCAGCGTAGAACGGGGGAATTATCCCGGGGAGCTGTTTTTT
TRBJ1-1,NA,NA,TRBV5-6,CASSLVRDFETEAFF,TGTGCCAGCAGCCTTGTCCGGGACTTTGAAACTGAAGCTTTCTTT
TRBJ1-4,NA,TRBD1,TRBV6-5,CASSTGQGGEKLFF,TGTGCCAGCAGCACAGGACAGGGAGGAGAAAAACTGTTTTTT
TRBJ1-1,NA,TRBD1,TRBV10-3,CAISERALDRGGEAFF,TGTGCCATCAGTGAGCGGGCCTTGGACAGGGGTGGTGAAGCTTTCTTT
TRBJ1-5,NA,NA,TRBV19,CASSIGGRARNQPQHF,TGTGCCAGTAGTATAGGTGGGAGGGCGAGGAATCAGCCCCAGCATTTT
TRBJ1-2,NA,NA,TRBV4-1,CASSQMTGFWGYTF,TGCGCCAGCAGCCAGATGACAGGTTTCTGGGGCTACACCTTC
TRBJ2-5,NA,NA,TRBV5-1,CASSSRGGVETQYF,TGCGCCAGCAGCTCGCGAGGCGGCGTAGAGACCCAGTACTTC
TRBJ1-2,few,NA,TRBV7-9,CASSPPGYYTF,TGTGCCAGCAGCCCCCCGGGGTACTACACCTTC
TRBJ1-1,NA,TRBD1,TRBV4-2,CASSQQGTGATEAFF,TGTGCCAGCAGCCAACAAGGGACAGGGGCAACTGAAGCTTTCTTT
TRBJ2-2,NA,TRBD2,TRBV5-1,CASSPGTSEGELFF,TGCGCCAGCAGCCCCGGGACTAGCGAGGGGGAGCTGTTTTTT
TRBJ2-1,NA,TRBD2,TRBV6-5,CASSSLGRGTYNEQFF,TGTGCCAGCAGTTCGCTCGGGAGGGGCACCTACAATGAGCAGTTCTTC
TRBJ2-2,NA,TRBD1,TRBV7-6,CASSFGQVTGELFF,TGTGCCAGCAGCTTCGGACAGGTCACCGGGGAGCTGTTTTTT
TRBJ1-3,NA,NA,TRBV10-3,CAISVGGASGNTIYF,TGTGCCATCAGTGTGGGAGGCGCCTCTGGAAACACCATATATTTT
TRBJ2-3,NA,NA,TRBV6-1,CASKPDRRSTDTQYF,TGTGCCAGCAAGCCCGACAGAAGAAGCACAGATACGCAGTATTTT
TRBJ1-5,NA,NA,TRBV6-5,CASSYSVGGGQPQHF,TGTGCCAGCAGTTACAGCGTCGGGGGGGGCCAGCCCCAGCATTTT
TRBJ1-4,NA,TRBD1,TRBV10-3,CATQGDPTNEKLFF,TGTGCCACCCAGGGGGATCCAACTAATGAAAAACTGTTTTTT
TRBJ1-2,few,TRBD1,TRBV5-1,CASSSLLQGANGYTF,TGCGCCAGCAGCTCGCTACTACAGGGGGCGAATGGCTACACCTTC
TRBJ2-7,NA,TRBD1,TRBV6-4,CASSEQPGQIYEQYF,TGTGCCAGCAGTGAGCAACCGGGACAGATCTACGAGCAGTACTTC
TRBJ1-3,NA,NA,TRBV5-6,CASNLLSGNTIYF,TGTGCCAGTAATCTCCTCTCTGGAAACACCATATATTTT
TRBJ2-7,NA,TRBD1,TRBV27,CASSLSPGTGKAYEQYF,TGTGCCAGCAGTTTATCGCCGGGGACAGGGAAAGCCTACGAGCAGTACTTC
TRBJ2-1,NA,NA,TRBV18,CASSPTRSYNEQFF,TGTGCCAGCTCACCAACGCGTTCCTACAATGAGCAGTTCTTC
TRBJ1-2,few,NA,TRBV7-9,CASSLDIGAGYTF,TGTGCCAGCAGCTTAGATATAGGGGCTGGCTACACCTTC
TRBJ2-5,NA,TRBD1,TRBV2,CASSAGDRVWLETQYF,TGTGCCAGCAGCGCCGGGGACAGGGTGTGGTTAGAGACCCAGTACTTC
TRBJ2-3,NA,TRBD2,TRBV11-2,CASSWGAGGQDTQYF,TGTGCCAGCAGCTGGGGAGCGGGGGGGCAAGATACGCAGTATTTT
TRBJ1-2,NA,TRBD1,TRBV5-5,CASSLGDRGYYGYTF,TGTGCCAGCAGCCTCGGGGACAGGGGTTACTATGGCTACACCTTC
TRBJ1-6,NA,TRBD1,TRBV18,CASSPDRGNSPLHF,TGTGCCAGCTCTCCCGACAGGGGGAATTCACCCCTCCACTTT
TRBJ1-2,NA,TRBD1,TRBV19,CASKWGTGGFGYTF,TGTGCCAGTAAATGGGGGACAGGGGGCTTTGGCTACACCTTC
TRBJ2-2,once,NA,TRBV7-8,CASSLGGRATGELFF,TGTGCCAGCAGCTTGGGGGGTAGGGCTACCGGGGAGCTGTTTTTT
TRBJ2-3,NA,NA,TRBV7-2,CASSLRWENTDTQYF,TGTGCCAGCAGCTTAAGGTGGGAGAACACAGATACGCAGTATTTT
TRBJ2-1,once,TRBD1,TRBV5-4,CASRLDRGSYNEQFF,TGTGCCAGCCGGTTAGACAGGGGCTCCTACAATGAGCAGTTCTTC
TRBJ2-1,once,NA,TRBV5-5,CASSPPQGHNEQFF,TGTGCCAGCAGCCCCCCCCAGGGGCATAATGAGCAGTTCTTC
TRBJ2-3,NA,NA,TRBV4-1,CASSPGGLDTQYF,TGCGCCAGCAGCCCAGGAGGGCTAGATACGCAGTATTTT